This T cell receptor beta chain was documented in a study of cytomegalovirus exposure and HLA in healthy donors. The CDR3 is 15 residues long. Germline V gene sequence: CDR1 LNHDA, CDR2 SQIVND (reference sequence). V shed 1 base and J 3 bases; nucleotides not matched to a gene: 4. PCR involved 60 Vbeta and 13 Jbeta primers. Sequenced by immunoSEQ multiplex PCR; TCRdb stores in-frame clones only, minus some. Seen here are about 200,000 clones, 76% observed once, and the top ten hold 0.6% to 0.65%. Material for sequencing was PBMCs. The clonotype comes from a man between 18 and 35 years old in good health and CMV-seronegative. V is TRBV19 and J is TRBJ2-7, with 9 bases that match TRBD2. The CDR3 DNA is TGTGCCAGTAGTATAGGCCTAGCGGGGCGCTACGAGCAGTACTTC. It specifies CASSIGLAGRYEQYF.